This TCR beta chain came from a study of radiation and T cells in renal cell carcinoma (dated by TCRdb to the early 2020s). Study-level background: In total, approximately 53 samples underwent TCR beta sequencing: some 25 tumors plus 27 peripheral blood samples. The last blood draw occurred 4 weeks after radiation, at the same time as nephrectomy. Across all 55 or so samples, 4 million to 5 million unique CDR3 nucleotide sequences encoding 2.5 million to 3 million unique CDR3 amino acid sequences were identified. Study-wide conclusions, independent of this receptor: Changes in the blood repertoire were not tracked past 4 weeks after treatment. Top tumor clonotypes rose in blood from baseline to 2 weeks post-radiation, then contracted by 4 weeks, suggesting transient expansion of tumor-resident clones. Because pretreatment tumor biopsies were not available, the baseline intratumoral presence of clonotypes could not be determined. Effects of radiation dose or scheduling on the TCR repertoire could not be addressed with the single-armed trial design.

From cysteine to phenylalanine, the CDR3 is 15 amino acids long. Just CDR3 DNA is preserved here, 45 bases in frame from base 1. V is clipped by 0 bases and J by 3 bases, and the sequence between their germline boundaries is 12 bases long. Based on the germline V gene, the CDR1 and CDR2 sequences are SGHRS and YFSETQ. The sample's time point label, in plain terms: blood 4 weeks post-SBRT, at nephrectomy. In the paper's terms, the treatment or condition label means: 15 Gy SBRT to primary tumor, nephrectomy 4 weeks later. The samples were drawn from a clinical trial, where primary renal cell carcinomas were treated with 15 Gy of stereotactic body radiation therapy and then removed by nephrectomy 4 weeks afterward. To follow tumor-enriched clonotypes, serial peripheral blood was collected from radiation-treated patients at baseline and at 2 weeks and 4 weeks after SBRT. Renal cell carcinoma with clear cell pathology was present in all patients. The QIAamp DNA Blood Mini Kit (Qiagen) was used to prepare genomic DNA for TCR sequencing. Samples were included in the analyses only if all quality control checks were passed.

Comment on this clone: Its target antigen remains unknown. It has no much larger one-base neighbor in the sample; base qualities were not kept.

TCR beta libraries were generated from genomic DNA with the immunoSEQ kit, following the manufacturer's recommendations. To prepare libraries, a first multiplex PCR with proprietary primers was run, followed by a second PCR that added unique barcodes, and a bead cleanup was done after each round. Each sample batch included a kit-provided positive control reaction and a negative control reaction. The final libraries were assessed on an Agilent 4200 TapeStation D1000 ScreenTape, pooled by volume, and quantified by qPCR. An Illumina NextSeq500 fitted with a MidOutput 150-cycle cartridge performed the sequencing, running 156 Read1 cycles and 15 Index1 cycles with the kit's custom primers. The pooled library was loaded at 1.0 pM with a roughly 20% PhiX control spike-in. The authors processed their data as follows. The vendor-processed data were analyzed in R, and a clonotype was defined as all T cells that share the same CDR3 nucleotide sequence. In the clone abundance analyses, frequencies were normalized to the 10,000 most abundant clones in each sample. Before analysis, public T cell clones were removed, and these numbered fewer than five per sample on average. A difference in abundance of at least 32-fold between compartments was used to define tumor-enriched and baseline blood-enriched clonotypes. Clonotypes expanded or contracted between blood time points were identified with a beta-binomial differential abundance model. The Baroni-Urbani and Buser coefficient was used to measure tumor-blood repertoire similarity, and groups were compared with two-tailed Wilcoxon tests in R. TCRdb mirrors the immuneACCESS table, restricted to in-frame sequences. Some clones are absent from its copies; in checked studies, under half trace to an unresolved V gene, and the reason for the others is unknown. V, J and clone size reflect that table, while D and trimming were determined from the DNA. Within this sample are under 100,000 clones, with approximately 80% of them counted one time only. Approximately 7.2% of the sample comes from the top ten.

The material was blood, obtained from a patient whose treatment included radiotherapy and nephrectomy. Here the chain combines TRBV5-1 and TRBJ1-2; there is no confident call for the D gene. The TCR sequence derives from a man aged 55-75 years with renal cell carcinoma. The CDR3 is CASSLASGHDYGYTF. Here is the DNA: TGCGCCAGCAGCTTGGCCAGTGGGCACGACTATGGCTACACCTTC. With the portions outside the CDR3 filled from the reference TRBV5-1 and TRBJ1-2 genes, the complete variable region becomes KAGVTQTPRYLIKTRGQQVTLSCSPISGHRSVSWYQQTPGQGLQFLFEYFSETQRNKGNFPGRFSGRQFSNSRSEMNVSTLELGDSALYLCASSLASGHDYGYTFGSGTRLTVV.